The source of this T cell receptor beta chain is a study of blood T cell repertoires in COVID-19. About the research overall: Acute-phase and convalescent COVID-19 samples originated in the United States, Italy and Spain. The cDNA or gDNA used as material had been derived from T cells, B-cell-depleted T cells, or PBMCs.

In the authors' workflow: Amplification from reference gene primers served as the basis for estimated nucleated cell counts. Sequencing used immunoSEQ multiplex PCR; TCRdb keeps in-frame clones, though not all of them. Clonal size and the V and J genes are those of that table, whereas D and trimming came from the DNA. This table holds 150,000 to 200,000 clones, roughly nine tenths found once. The sequenced sample was peripheral blood. This TCR derives from a man between 18 and 35 years old with acute or convalescent COVID-19.

CDR3 nucleotide sequence: TGTGCAAGTCCCGAAGCCGGGGGAAGTGACTATGGCTACACCTTC. Amino acids: CASPEAGGSDYGYTF. The chain links TRBV12-2 to TRBJ1-2. TRBV12-2 is designated a pseudogene. This CDR3 has 15 amino acids.